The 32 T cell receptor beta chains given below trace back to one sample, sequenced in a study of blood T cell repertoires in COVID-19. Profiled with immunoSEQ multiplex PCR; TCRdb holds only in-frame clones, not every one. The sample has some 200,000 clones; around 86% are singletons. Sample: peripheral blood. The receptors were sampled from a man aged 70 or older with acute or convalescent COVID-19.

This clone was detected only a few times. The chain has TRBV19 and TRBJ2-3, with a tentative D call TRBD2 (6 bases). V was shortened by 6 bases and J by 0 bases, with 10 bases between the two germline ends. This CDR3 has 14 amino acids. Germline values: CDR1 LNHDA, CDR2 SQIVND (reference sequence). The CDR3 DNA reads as TGTGCCAGTAGCCTAGCGTCTAGCACAGATACGCAGTATTTT. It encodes CASSLASSTDTQYF.

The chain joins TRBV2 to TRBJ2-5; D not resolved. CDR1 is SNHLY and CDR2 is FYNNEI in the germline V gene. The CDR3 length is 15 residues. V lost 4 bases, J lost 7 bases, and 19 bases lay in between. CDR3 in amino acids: CASSVSDPGRGTQYF. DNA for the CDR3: TGTGCCAGCAGTGTATCGGATCCAGGTCGTGGGACCCAGTACTTC.

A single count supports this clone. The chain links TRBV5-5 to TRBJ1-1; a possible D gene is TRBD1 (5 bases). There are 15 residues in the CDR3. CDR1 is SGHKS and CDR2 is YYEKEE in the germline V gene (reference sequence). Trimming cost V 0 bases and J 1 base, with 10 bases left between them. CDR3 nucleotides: TGTGCCAGCAGCTTGGTTGACAGCCCGAACACTGAAGCTTTCTTT. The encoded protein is CASSLVDSPNTEAFF.

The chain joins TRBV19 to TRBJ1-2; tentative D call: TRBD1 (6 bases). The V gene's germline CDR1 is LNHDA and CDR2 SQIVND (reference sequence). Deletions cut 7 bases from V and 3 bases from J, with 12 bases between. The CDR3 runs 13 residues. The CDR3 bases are TGTGCCAGTACCCGGGACACTTACTATGGCTACACCTTC. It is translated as CASTRDTYYGYTF. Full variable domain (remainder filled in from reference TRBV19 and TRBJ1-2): DGGITQSPKYLFRKEGQNVTLSCEQNLNHDAMYWYRQDPGQGLRLIYYSQIVNDFQKGDIAEGYSVSREKKESFPLTVTSAQKNPTAFYLCASTRDTYYGYTFGSGTRLTVV.

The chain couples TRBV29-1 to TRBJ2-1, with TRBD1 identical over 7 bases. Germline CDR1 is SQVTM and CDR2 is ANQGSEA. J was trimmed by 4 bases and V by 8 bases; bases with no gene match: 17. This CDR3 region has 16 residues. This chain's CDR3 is CSSEGPGTAVYNEQFF. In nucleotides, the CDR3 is TGCAGCTCTGAGGGGCCCGGGACAGCGGTATACAATGAGCAGTTCTTC.

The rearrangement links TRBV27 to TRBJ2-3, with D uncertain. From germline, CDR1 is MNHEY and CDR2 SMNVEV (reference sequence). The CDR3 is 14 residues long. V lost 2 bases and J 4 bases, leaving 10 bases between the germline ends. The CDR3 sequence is CASSLLPLPDTQYF. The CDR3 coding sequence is TGTGCCAGCAGTTTACTCCCACTCCCAGATACGCAGTATTTT.

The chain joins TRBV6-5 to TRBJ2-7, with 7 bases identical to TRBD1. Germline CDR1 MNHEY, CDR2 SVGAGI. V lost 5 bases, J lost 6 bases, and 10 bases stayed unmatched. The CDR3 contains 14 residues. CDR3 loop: CASSPRGLPLEQYF. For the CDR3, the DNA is TGTGCCAGCAGTCCAAGGGGGCTCCCCCTCGAGCAGTACTTC.

CDR3 nucleotides: TGTGCCAGCAGCTTACAGGGGGCAAGAGTCTACGAGCAGTACTTC. Translation gives CASSLQGARVYEQYF. V usage is TRBV6-5 and J usage is TRBJ2-7, with TRBD1 identical over 9 bases. Per germline, CDR1 MNHEY and CDR2 SVGAGI. The V gene end was trimmed by 6 bases and the J gene end by 3 bases; junction bases not matched to a gene: 9. The CDR3 is 15 residues long.

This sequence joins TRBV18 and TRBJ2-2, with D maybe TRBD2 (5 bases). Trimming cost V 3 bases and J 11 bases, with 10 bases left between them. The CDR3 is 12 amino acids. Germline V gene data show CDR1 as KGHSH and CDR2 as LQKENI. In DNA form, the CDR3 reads TGTGCCAGCTCACCCGGACTGAAAGAGCTGTTTTTT. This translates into CASSPGLKELFF. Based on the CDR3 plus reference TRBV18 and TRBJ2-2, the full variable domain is NAGVMQNPRHLVRRRGQEARLRCSPMKGHSHVYWYRQLPEEGLKFMVYLQKENIIDESGMPKERFSAEFPKEGPSILRIQQVVRGDSAAYFCASSPGLKELFFGEGSRLTVL.

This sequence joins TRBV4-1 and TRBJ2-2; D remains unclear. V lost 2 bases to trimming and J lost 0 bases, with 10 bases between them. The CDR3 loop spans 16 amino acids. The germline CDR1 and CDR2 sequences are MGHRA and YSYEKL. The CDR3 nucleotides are TGCGCCAGCAGCCAAATTCCAAGCCCGAACACCGGGGAGCTGTTTTTT. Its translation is CASSQIPSPNTGELFF.

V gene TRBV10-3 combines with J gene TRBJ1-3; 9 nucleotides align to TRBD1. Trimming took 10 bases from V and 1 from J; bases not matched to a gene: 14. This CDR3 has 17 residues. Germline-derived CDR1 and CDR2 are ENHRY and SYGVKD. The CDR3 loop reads CASSPGQGTGSGNTIYF. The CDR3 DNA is TGTGCCAGTTCCCCGGGACAGGGAACAGGGTCTGGAAACACCATATATTTT.

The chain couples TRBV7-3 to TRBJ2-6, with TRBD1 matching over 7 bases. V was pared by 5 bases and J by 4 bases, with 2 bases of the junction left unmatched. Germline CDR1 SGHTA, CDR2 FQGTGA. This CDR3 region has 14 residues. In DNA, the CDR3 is TGTGCCAGCAGCCTGACAGGGGGGGCCAACGTCCTGACTTTC. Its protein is CASSLTGGANVLTF.

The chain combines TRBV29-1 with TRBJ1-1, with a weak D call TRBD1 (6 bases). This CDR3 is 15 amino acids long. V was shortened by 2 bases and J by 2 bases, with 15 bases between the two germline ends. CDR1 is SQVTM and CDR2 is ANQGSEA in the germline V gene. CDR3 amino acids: CSVEKIYRANTEAFF. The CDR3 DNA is TGCAGCGTTGAAAAAATCTACAGGGCTAACACTGAAGCTTTCTTT. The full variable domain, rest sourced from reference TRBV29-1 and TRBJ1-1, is SAVISQKPSRDICQRGTSLTIQCQVDSQVTMMFWYRQQPGQSLTLIATANQGSEATYESGFVIDKFPISRPNLTFSTLTVSNMSPEDSSIYLCSVEKIYRANTEAFFGQGTRLTVV.

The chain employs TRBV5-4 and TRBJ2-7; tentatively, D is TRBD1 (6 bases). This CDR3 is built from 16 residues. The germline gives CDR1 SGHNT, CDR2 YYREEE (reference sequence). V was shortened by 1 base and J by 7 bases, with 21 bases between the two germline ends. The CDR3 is CASSLTGDRTLREQYF. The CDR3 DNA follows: TGTGCCAGCAGCTTGACTGGAGACAGGACTTTACGAGAGCAGTACTTC.

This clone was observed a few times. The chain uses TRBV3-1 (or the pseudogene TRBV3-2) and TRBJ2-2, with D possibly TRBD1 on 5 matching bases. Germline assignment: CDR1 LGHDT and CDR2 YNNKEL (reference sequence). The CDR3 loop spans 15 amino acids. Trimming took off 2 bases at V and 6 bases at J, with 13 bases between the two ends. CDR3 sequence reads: CASSQRQIESGELFF. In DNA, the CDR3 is TGTGCCAGCAGCCAACGACAGATTGAGTCCGGGGAGCTGTTTTTT.

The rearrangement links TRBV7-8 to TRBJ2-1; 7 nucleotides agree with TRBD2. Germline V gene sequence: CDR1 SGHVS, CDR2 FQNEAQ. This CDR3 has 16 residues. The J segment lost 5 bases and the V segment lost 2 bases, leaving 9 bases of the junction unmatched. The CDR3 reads CASSLTWLAVNNEQFF. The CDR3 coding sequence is TGTGCCAGCAGCTTAACTTGGCTAGCGGTGAACAATGAGCAGTTCTTC. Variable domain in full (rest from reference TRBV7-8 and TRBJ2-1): GAGVSQSPRYKVAKRGQDVALRCDPISGHVSLFWYQQALGQGPEFLTYFQNEAQLDKSGLPSDRFFAERPEGSVSTLKIQRTQQEDSAVYLCASSLTWLAVNNEQFFGPGTRLTVL.

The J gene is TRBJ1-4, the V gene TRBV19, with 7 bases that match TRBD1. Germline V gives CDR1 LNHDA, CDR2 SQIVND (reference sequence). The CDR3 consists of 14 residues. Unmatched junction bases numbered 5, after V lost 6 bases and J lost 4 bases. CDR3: CASRKTGLNEKLFF. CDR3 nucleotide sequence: TGTGCCAGTAGGAAGACAGGGCTTAATGAAAAACTGTTTTTT.

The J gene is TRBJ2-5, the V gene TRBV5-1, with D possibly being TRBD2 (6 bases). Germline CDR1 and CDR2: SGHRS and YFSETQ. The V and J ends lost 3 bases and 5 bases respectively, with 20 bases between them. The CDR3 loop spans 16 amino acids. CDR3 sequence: CASSYRDSSQGETQYF. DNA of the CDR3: TGCGCCAGCAGCTACCGGGACTCAAGCCAAGGGGAGACCCAGTACTTC.

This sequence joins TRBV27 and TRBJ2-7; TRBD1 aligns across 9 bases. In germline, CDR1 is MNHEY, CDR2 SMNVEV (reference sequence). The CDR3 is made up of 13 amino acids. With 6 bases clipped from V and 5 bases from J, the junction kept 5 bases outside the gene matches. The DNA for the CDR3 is TGTGCCAGCAGCTGGGACAGGGCTAACGAGCAGTACTTC. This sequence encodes CASSWDRANEQYF.

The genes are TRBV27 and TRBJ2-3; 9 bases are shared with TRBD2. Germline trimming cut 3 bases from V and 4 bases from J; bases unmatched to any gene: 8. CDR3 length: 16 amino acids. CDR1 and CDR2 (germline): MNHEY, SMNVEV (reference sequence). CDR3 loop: CASSFMSGRRADTQYF. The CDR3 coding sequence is TGTGCCAGCAGTTTTATGAGCGGGAGGCGCGCAGATACGCAGTATTTT.

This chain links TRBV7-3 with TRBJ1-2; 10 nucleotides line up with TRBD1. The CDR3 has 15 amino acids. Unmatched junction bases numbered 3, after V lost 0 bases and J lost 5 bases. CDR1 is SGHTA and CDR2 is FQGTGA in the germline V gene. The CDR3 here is CASSLTGTGAYGYTF. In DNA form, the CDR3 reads TGTGCCAGCAGCTTAACAGGGACAGGGGCGTATGGCTACACCTTC.

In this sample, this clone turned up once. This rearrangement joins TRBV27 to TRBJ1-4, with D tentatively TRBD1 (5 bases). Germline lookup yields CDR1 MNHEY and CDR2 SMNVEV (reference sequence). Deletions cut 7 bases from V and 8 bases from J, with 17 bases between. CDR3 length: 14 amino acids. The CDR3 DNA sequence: TGTGCCAGCACAGATAGCAGGGATGGAGAAAAACTGTTTTTT. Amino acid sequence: CASTDSRDGEKLFF.

The CDR3 DNA follows: TGTGCCAGCAGCCGGGGAGCAACTAATGAAAAACTGTTTTTT. Protein: CASSRGATNEKLFF. This rearrangement joins TRBV3-1 (or the pseudogene TRBV3-2) to TRBJ1-4; no clear D. CDR3 size: 14 residues. Trimming removed 4 bases from V and 0 bases from J, with 6 bases in between. Germline loops: CDR1 LGHDT, CDR2 YNNKEL (reference sequence).

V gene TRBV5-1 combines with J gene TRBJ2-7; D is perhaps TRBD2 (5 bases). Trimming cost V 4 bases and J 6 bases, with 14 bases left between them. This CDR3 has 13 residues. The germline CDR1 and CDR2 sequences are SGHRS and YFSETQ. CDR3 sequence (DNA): TGCGCCAGCAGCCCGGACGGACTCGGCGAGCAGTACTTC. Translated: CASSPDGLGEQYF. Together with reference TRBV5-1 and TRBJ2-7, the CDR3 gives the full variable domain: KAGVTQTPRYLIKTRGQQVTLSCSPISGHRSVSWYQQTPGQGLQFLFEYFSETQRNKGNFPGRFSGRQFSNSRSEMNVSTLELGDSALYLCASSPDGLGEQYFGPGTRLTVT.

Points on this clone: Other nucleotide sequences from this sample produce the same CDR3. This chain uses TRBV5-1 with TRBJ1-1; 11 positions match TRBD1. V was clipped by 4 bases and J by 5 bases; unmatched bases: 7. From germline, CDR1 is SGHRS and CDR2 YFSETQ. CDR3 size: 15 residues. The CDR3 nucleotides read TGCGCCAGCAGCCTAGCGGGGACAGGGGGAACTGAAGCTTTCTTT. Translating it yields CASSLAGTGGTEAFF.

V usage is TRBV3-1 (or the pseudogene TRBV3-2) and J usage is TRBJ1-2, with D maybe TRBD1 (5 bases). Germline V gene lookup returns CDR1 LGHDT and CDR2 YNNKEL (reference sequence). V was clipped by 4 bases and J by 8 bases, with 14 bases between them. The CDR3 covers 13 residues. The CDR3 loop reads CASSPPGGGGYTF. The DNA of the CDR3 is TGTGCCAGCAGCCCCCCCGGGGGGGGAGGCTACACCTTC.

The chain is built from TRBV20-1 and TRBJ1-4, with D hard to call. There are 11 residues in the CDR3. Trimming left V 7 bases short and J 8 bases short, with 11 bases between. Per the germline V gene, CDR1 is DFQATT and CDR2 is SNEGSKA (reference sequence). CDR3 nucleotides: TGCAGTGTTGCGGAATCGGAAAAACTGTTTTTT. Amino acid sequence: CSVAESEKLFF.

CDR3 DNA: TGTGCCGCCAGGGGGAGTGACGAAAAACTGTTTTTT. It yields the protein CAARGSDEKLFF. The chain joins TRBV2 to TRBJ1-4; TRBD1 matches 7 bases. The J segment lost 8 bases and the V segment lost 11 bases, leaving 8 bases of the junction unmatched. The germline gives CDR1 SNHLY, CDR2 FYNNEI. The length of the CDR3 is 12 residues.

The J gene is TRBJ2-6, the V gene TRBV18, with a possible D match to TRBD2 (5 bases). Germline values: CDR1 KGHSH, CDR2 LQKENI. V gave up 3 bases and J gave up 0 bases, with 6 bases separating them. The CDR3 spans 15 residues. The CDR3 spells CASSPGISGANVLTF. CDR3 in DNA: TGTGCCAGCTCACCCGGGATCTCTGGGGCCAACGTCCTGACTTTC. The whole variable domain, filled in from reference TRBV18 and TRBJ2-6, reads NAGVMQNPRHLVRRRGQEARLRCSPMKGHSHVYWYRQLPEEGLKFMVYLQKENIIDESGMPKERFSAEFPKEGPSILRIQQVVRGDSAAYFCASSPGISGANVLTFGAGSRLTVL.

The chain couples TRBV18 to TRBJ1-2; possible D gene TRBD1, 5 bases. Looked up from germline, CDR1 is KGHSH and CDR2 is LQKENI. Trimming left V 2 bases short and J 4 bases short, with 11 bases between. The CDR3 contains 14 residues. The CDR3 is CASSPGAAVYGYTF. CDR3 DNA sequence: TGTGCCAGCTCACCAGGGGCGGCCGTCTATGGCTACACCTTC.

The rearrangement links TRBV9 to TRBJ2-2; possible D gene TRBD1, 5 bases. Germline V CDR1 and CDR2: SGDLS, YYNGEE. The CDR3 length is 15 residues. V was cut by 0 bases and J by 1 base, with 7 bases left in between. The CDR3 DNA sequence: TGTGCCAGCAGCGTAGATCAGGGGAACACCGGGGAGCTGTTTTTT. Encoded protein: CASSVDQGNTGELFF.

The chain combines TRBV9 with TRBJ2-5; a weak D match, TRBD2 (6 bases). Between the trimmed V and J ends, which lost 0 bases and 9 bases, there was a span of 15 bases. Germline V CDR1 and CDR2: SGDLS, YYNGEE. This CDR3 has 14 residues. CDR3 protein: CASSVEGSPGAQYF. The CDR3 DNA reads TGTGCCAGCAGCGTAGAAGGTAGCCCGGGGGCCCAGTACTTC.